The 24 T cell receptor beta chains presented below share a single source sample, sequenced in a study of blood T cell repertoires in COVID-19. Data came from immunoSEQ multiplex PCR; TCRdb stores just in-frame clones and leaves some out. The top ten clones hold around 13% of a sample with about 270,000 clones, roughly 90% of them seen once. Sequenced material: peripheral blood. These receptors were obtained from a woman aged 70 to 79 with COVID-19, enrolled during active disease.

V and J are TRBV11-1 and TRBJ1-1; possibly TRBD1 for D (5 bases). The CDR3 runs to 13 residues. From germline, CDR1 is SGHAT and CDR2 FQDESV (reference sequence). Trimming stripped 5 bases from V and 3 bases from J, with 10 bases between. The CDR3 sequence is CASSPQDHTEAFF. The CDR3, as DNA: TGTGCCAGCAGCCCACAGGACCACACTGAAGCTTTCTTT.

The CDR3 DNA reads as TGTGCCAGCAGCGACAGACAGGGAACTCAAGAGACCCAGTACTTC. Translating it yields CASSDRQGTQETQYF. The chain uses TRBV9 and TRBJ2-5, with 7 positions matching TRBD1. V lost 3 bases and J lost 2; bases outside the gene matches: 7. Germline-derived CDR1 and CDR2 are SGDLS and YYNGEE. CDR3 length: 15 amino acids.

The gene calls are TRBV5-6 and TRBJ1-4, with a tentative D call TRBD1 (6 bases). There are 13 residues in the CDR3. Per germline, CDR1 SGHDT and CDR2 YYEEEE. Trimming removed 3 bases at V and 4 bases at J, with 7 bases between. The CDR3 sequence: CASSSDSNEKLFF. The CDR3 DNA reads TGTGCCAGCAGCTCGGACAGTAATGAAAAACTGTTTTTT.

The chain uses TRBV5-5 and TRBJ1-5; D perhaps matches TRBD1 (5 bases). This CDR3 contains 13 residues. Germline assignment: CDR1 SGHKS and CDR2 YYEKEE (reference sequence). The ends were cut back, 4 bases at V and 4 bases at J, with 9 bases in the middle. CDR3 residues: CASSESGNQPQHF. In nucleotides, the CDR3 is TGTGCCAGCAGCGAGTCAGGGAATCAGCCCCAGCATTTT.

In its sample, this clone was seen once. The chain combines TRBV27 with TRBJ2-7; perhaps TRBD2 as D (5 bases). V gave up 0 bases and J gave up 2 bases, with 11 bases separating them. The CDR3 totals 15 residues. The germline V gene has CDR1 MNHEY and CDR2 SMNVEV (reference sequence). The DNA of the CDR3 is TGTGCCAGCAGTTTATCGGAGGCCTTAACCTACGAGCAGTACTTC. This sequence encodes CASSLSEALTYEQYF.

The chain combines TRBV10-1 with TRBJ2-7; the match to TRBD1 covers 7 bases. CDR1 WNHNN and CDR2 SYGVQD come from the germline V gene (reference sequence). The CDR3 runs to 12 residues. J lost 3 bases, V lost 6 bases, and 2 bases had no gene match. The CDR3, as DNA: TGCGCCAGCAGGGGACAGTACTACGAGCAGTACTTC. Translated, it gives CASRGQYYEQYF.

In its sample, this clone was seen a few times. The V call is TRBV5-1, the J call TRBJ2-7, with 8 bases identical to TRBD1. The CDR3 is made up of 15 amino acids. Germline V gene data show CDR1 as SGHRS and CDR2 as YFSETQ. J lost 2 bases, V lost 4 bases, and 8 bases had no gene match. The DNA for the CDR3 is TGCGCCAGCAGCCGAATGGGACAGGATACCTACGAGCAGTACTTC. Amino acids: CASSRMGQDTYEQYF.

V and J are TRBV5-1 and TRBJ2-3; 9 bases line up with TRBD1. This CDR3 is 15 amino acids long. J lost 1 base, V lost 2 bases, and 2 bases had no gene match. Germline V gene lookup returns CDR1 SGHRS and CDR2 YFSETQ. The CDR3 DNA reads as TGCGCCAGCAGCTTCACAGGGGGCGGCACAGATACGCAGTATTTT. Amino acid sequence: CASSFTGGGTDTQYF.

As DNA, the CDR3 is TGTGCCAGCAGCCAGGCGGGGGGAGTGGAGACCCAGTACTTC. Its protein product is CASSQAGGVETQYF. This chain joins TRBV3-1 (or the pseudogene TRBV3-2) and TRBJ2-5; TRBD2 matches 8 bases. The CDR3 contains 14 residues. Trimming removed 3 bases from V and 5 bases from J; junction bases left unmatched: 5. Germline lookup yields CDR1 LGHDT and CDR2 YNNKEL (reference sequence).

The chain couples TRBV7-9 to TRBJ2-7; no clear D gene. Germline assignment: CDR1 SEHNR and CDR2 FQNEAQ (reference sequence). The CDR3 contains 15 residues. Trimming pared 5 bases from V and 2 bases from J, leaving 16 bases between. CDR3 DNA: TGTGCCAGCAGCGCCAGAGGCGTACGGGCCTACGAGCAGTACTTC. Residues: CASSARGVRAYEQYF.

J is TRBJ2-7 and V is TRBV11-2, with TRBD2 as a possible D gene (5 bases). The CDR3 totals 15 residues. The germline V and J ends were trimmed by 6 bases and 2 bases, with 17 bases remaining between them. CDR1 is SGHAT, CDR2 FQNNGV, per germline. Here the CDR3 DNA reads TGTGCCAGCAGTTCCCTTAAGCGGAGTCCCTACGAGCAGTACTTC. This translates into CASSSLKRSPYEQYF.

The chain joins TRBV6-6 to TRBJ1-1; possible D gene TRBD1, 5 bases. The CDR3 is 18 amino acids. Germline V gene data show CDR1 as MNHNY and CDR2 as SVGAGI (reference sequence). The germline V and J ends were trimmed by 5 bases and 0 bases, with 22 bases remaining between them. The CDR3 DNA is TGTGCCAGCAGTCGGGAAGGACACCTAGAAGCTCTGAACACTGAAGCTTTCTTT. It encodes CASSREGHLEALNTEAFF.

The chain has TRBV12-5 and TRBJ2-1; 7 positions agree with TRBD2. V was pared by 2 bases and J by 6 bases, with 13 bases of the junction left unmatched. The CDR3 sequence is 17 residues long. Germline V lookup: CDR1 LGHNT, CDR2 FRNRAP. CDR3 nucleotide sequence: TGTGCTAGTGGTTTGAGACTCTGGACTAGTTTGTCCAATGAGCAGTTCTTC. This codes for CASGLRLWTSLSNEQFF.

The DNA for the CDR3 is TGTGCCAGTAGTATCCGGGGGGGCACAGATACGCAGTATTTT. It encodes CASSIRGGTDTQYF. The rearrangement links TRBV19 to TRBJ2-3; 7 bases map to TRBD2. The CDR3 extends over 14 amino acids. J was trimmed by 1 base and V by 3 bases; bases with no gene match: 1. The germline V gene encodes CDR1 LNHDA and CDR2 SQIVND (reference sequence).

The V call is TRBV19, the J call TRBJ1-4, with no clear D. With 9 bases removed from V and 5 bases from J, the gap between germline ends came to 13 bases. The CDR3 totals 13 residues. The V gene's germline CDR1 is LNHDA and CDR2 SQIVND (reference sequence). CDR3 sequence: CASSGRENEKLFF. In DNA form, the CDR3 reads TGTGCCAGCTCGGGGAGGGAAAATGAAAAACTGTTTTTT.

J is TRBJ2-5 and V is TRBV24-1, with TRBD2 identical over 8 bases. The V gene end was trimmed by 5 bases and the J gene end by 1 base; junction bases not matched to a gene: 2. This CDR3 spans 14 amino acids. The germline CDR1 and CDR2 sequences are KGHDR and SFDVKD. The CDR3 reads CATSGAGGQETQYF. The CDR3, as DNA: TGTGCCACCAGTGGCGCGGGGGGCCAAGAGACCCAGTACTTC.

The chain combines TRBV4-3 with TRBJ1-2; 10 bases map to TRBD1. The V segment lost 4 bases and the J segment 6 bases; nucleotides outside the gene matches: 11. In germline, CDR1 is LGHNA, CDR2 YSLEER. The CDR3 covers 16 residues. The CDR3 DNA reads as TGCGCCAGCAGCCTCGACGGGGGACAGGGGAAGGATGGCTACACCTTC. Translated: CASSLDGGQGKDGYTF.

The chain uses TRBV30 and TRBJ2-5; D gene unclear. The CDR3 consists of 14 residues. Germline-derived CDR1 and CDR2 are GTSNPN and SVGIG (reference sequence). V was clipped by 1 base and J by 5 bases, with 14 bases between them. The CDR3, as DNA: TGTGCCTGGAGTGCCTTTAGATTGGAGGAGACCCAGTACTTC. This gives the protein CAWSAFRLEETQYF.

This CDR3 is CASSVTGYNEQFF. The CDR3 DNA sequence: TGTGCCAGCAGCGTAACGGGCTACAATGAGCAGTTCTTC. This sequence joins TRBV13 and TRBJ2-1; D unresolved. V dropped 5 bases and J dropped 3 bases, with 8 bases sitting between them. This CDR3 is built from 13 residues. In germline, CDR1 is PRHDT, CDR2 FYEKMQ (reference sequence).

V gene TRBV20-1 combines with J gene TRBJ2-7; TRBD1 matches at 7 bases. Germline V gene data show CDR1 as DFQATT and CDR2 as SNEGSKA (reference sequence). J gave up 4 bases and V 3 bases, and 12 bases lay outside the gene matches. This CDR3 spans 15 amino acids. Here the CDR3 DNA reads TGCAGTGCTAGTCCCCGACCAGGGACAGTTTACGAGCAGTACTTC. It encodes CSASPRPGTVYEQYF.

V usage is TRBV4-1 and J usage is TRBJ1-2, with TRBD1 identical over 7 bases. The CDR3 totals 16 residues. With 3 bases clipped from V and 4 bases from J, the junction kept 11 bases outside the gene matches. Germline loops: CDR1 MGHRA, CDR2 YSYEKL. This chain's CDR3 is CASSHLTGTLIYGYTF. The CDR3 bases are TGCGCCAGCAGCCACCTGACAGGGACTTTAATCTATGGCTACACCTTC.

This clone was found a few times. This chain joins TRBV5-1 and TRBJ1-1; D remains unclear. The CDR3 has 13 amino acids. Per the germline V gene, CDR1 is SGHRS and CDR2 is YFSETQ. Trimming removed 5 bases at V and 0 bases at J, with 8 bases between. DNA of the CDR3: TGCGCCAGCAGGGTGAACATGAACACTGAAGCTTTCTTT. It codes for CASRVNMNTEAFF. The variable domain in full, with the rest retrieved from reference TRBV5-1 and TRBJ1-1, is KAGVTQTPRYLIKTRGQQVTLSCSPISGHRSVSWYQQTPGQGLQFLFEYFSETQRNKGNFPGRFSGRQFSNSRSEMNVSTLELGDSALYLCASRVNMNTEAFFGQGTRLTVV.

This chain joins TRBV4-1 and TRBJ1-2; no definite D call. Germline assignment: CDR1 MGHRA and CDR2 YSYEKL. The CDR3 runs to 16 residues. Between the trimmed V and J ends, which lost 0 bases and 6 bases, there was a span of 17 bases. CDR3 sequence (DNA): TGCGCCAGCAGCCAAGATATGGGCTGGGGAGGGAATGGCTACACCTTC. Its translation is CASSQDMGWGGNGYTF.

The J gene is TRBJ1-5, the V gene TRBV6-1; D remains ambiguous. V was clipped by 2 bases and J by 6 bases, with 14 bases between them. CDR1 is MNHNS and CDR2 is SASEGT in the germline V gene. The CDR3 runs 15 residues. The CDR3 bases are TGTGCCAGCAGTGAATCTTGGCCGGGGTTTCAGCCCCAGCATTTT. Encoded protein: CASSESWPGFQPQHF.